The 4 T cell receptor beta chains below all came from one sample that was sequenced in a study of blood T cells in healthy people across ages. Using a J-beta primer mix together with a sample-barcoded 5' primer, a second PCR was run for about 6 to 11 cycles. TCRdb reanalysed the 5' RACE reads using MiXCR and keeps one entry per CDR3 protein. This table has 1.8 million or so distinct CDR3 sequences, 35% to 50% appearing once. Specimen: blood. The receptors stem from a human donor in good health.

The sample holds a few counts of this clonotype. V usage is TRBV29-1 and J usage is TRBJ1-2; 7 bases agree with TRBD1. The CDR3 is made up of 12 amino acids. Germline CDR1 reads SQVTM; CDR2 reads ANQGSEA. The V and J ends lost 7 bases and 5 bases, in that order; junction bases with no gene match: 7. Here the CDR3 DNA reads TGCAGCGACGCACAGGGACAGTATGGCTACACCTTC. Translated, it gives CSDAQGQYGYTF.

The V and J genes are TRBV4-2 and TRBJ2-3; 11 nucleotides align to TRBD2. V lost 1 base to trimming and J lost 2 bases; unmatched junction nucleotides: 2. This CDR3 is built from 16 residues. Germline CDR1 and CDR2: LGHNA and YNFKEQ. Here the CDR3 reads CASSQGTSGYTDTQYF. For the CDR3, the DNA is TGTGCCAGCAGCCAAGGGACTAGCGGGTACACAGATACGCAGTATTTT.

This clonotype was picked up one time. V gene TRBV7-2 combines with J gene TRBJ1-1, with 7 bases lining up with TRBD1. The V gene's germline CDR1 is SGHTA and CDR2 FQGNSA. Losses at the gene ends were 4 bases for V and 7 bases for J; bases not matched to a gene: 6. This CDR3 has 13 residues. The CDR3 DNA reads TGTGCCAGCAGCTACGACAGGGACGATGAAGCTTTCTTT. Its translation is CASSYDRDDEAFF.

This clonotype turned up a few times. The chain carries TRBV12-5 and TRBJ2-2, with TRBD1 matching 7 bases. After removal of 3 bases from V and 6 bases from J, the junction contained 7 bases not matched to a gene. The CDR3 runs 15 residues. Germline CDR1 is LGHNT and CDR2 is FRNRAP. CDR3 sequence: CASGFEGGASGELFF. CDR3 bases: TGTGCTAGTGGTTTTGAAGGGGGCGCATCCGGGGAGCTGTTTTTT.